This T cell receptor beta chain was found in a study of shared clonotypes between healthy human individuals. Study-level points and caveats: Researchers sampled only blood; tissue repertoires likely differ. Non-shared clonotypes showed lower generation probabilities than clonotypes common to all four donors.

Data came from immunoSEQ multiplex PCR; TCRdb stores just in-frame clones and leaves some out. The sample has about 340,000 clones, roughly 80% seen once. The study enrolled healthy HIV-negative adults without recent acute infections or vaccinations as donors. Concerning this clone itself: Its antigen is unidentified.

The receptor comes from a man aged 30-40 years in good health. Sequenced: memory CD4+ T cells sorted from blood. Subset denoted: CD45RA-negative fraction.

DNA of the CDR3: TGTGCCAGTAGTAGGAACAGGGCGGGCACCGGGGAGCTGTTTTTT. It specifies CASSRNRAGTGELFF. The V and J genes are TRBV19 and TRBJ2-2; a possible D gene is TRBD1 (6 bases). Germline V gene lookup returns CDR1 LNHDA and CDR2 SQIVND (reference sequence). Between the trimmed V and J ends, which lost 4 bases and 4 bases, there was a span of 13 bases. The CDR3 extends over 15 amino acids.